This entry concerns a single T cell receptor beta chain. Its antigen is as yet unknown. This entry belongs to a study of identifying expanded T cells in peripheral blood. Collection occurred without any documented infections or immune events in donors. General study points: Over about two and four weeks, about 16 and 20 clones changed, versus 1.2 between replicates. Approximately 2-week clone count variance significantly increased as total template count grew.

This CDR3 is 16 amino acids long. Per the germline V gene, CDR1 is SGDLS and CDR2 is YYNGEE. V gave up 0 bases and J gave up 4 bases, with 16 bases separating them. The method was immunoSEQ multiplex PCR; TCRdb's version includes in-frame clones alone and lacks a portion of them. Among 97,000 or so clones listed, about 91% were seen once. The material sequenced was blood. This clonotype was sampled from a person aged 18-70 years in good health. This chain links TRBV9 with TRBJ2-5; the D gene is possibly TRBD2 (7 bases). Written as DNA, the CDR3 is TGTGCCAGCAGCGTAGGAGGTGGGGGGGCCCGAGAGACCCAGTACTTC. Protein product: CASSVGGGGARETQYF. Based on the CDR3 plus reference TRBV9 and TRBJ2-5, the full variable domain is DSGVTQTPKHLITATGQRVTLRCSPRSGDLSVYWYQQSLDQGLQFLIQYYNGEERAKGNILERFSAQQFPDLHSELNLSSLELGDSALYFCASSVGGGGARETQYFGPGTRLLVL.